The clone carrying this T cell receptor beta chain came up many times. The data stem from a study of T cell repertoires in cytomegalovirus infection. Study overall: The public TCR beta signatures pointed to both CMV infection and matching HLA type.

A single record per CDR3 protein comes from TCRdb applying MiXCR to the reads. The sample gives roughly 760,000 distinct CDR3 sequences, 35% to 40% of which show up once; around 3% is in the top ten. Germline values: CDR1 SGHTA, CDR2 FQGNSA. V dropped 2 bases and J dropped 5 bases, with 12 bases sitting between them. The CDR3 loop spans 14 amino acids. This receptor was taken from a human donor in good health (CMV status not recorded). Some clones in this sample may be carry-over from other donors' samples. This rearrangement joins TRBV7-2 to TRBJ2-5; possibly TRBD2 for D (5 bases). Sequenced: PBMCs. The chain's CDR3 is CASSLNYGGETQYF. CDR3 DNA sequence: TGTGCCAGCAGCTTAAACTACGGCGGGGAGACCCAGTACTTC.